Each of the 18 T cell receptor beta chains below was sequenced from the same sample in a study of cytomegalovirus exposure and HLA in healthy donors (dated by TCRdb to between 2016 and 2019). The library was made by the immunoSEQ multiplex PCR assay. For the multiplex PCR, a mixture combining 60 forward primers for TCR Vbeta segments and 13 reverse primers for TCR Jbeta segments was used. TCRdb's version of the immuneACCESS table is confined to in-frame rearrangements and falls short of the full clone set. An unresolved V gene accounts for under half of the shortfall where checked; the remainder is of unknown origin. This sample holds over 90,000 clones; around 69% were observed only once. About 20% of the sample belongs to the ten largest clones. The sequenced sample was PBMCs. The receptors here all came from a woman aged 60-70 years in good health and CMV-seropositive.

V gene TRBV19 combines with J gene TRBJ1-5; D is possibly TRBD1 (6 bases). This CDR3 region has 16 residues. V was clipped by 4 bases and J by 3 bases, with 16 bases between them. Germline V gene lookup returns CDR1 LNHDA and CDR2 SQIVND (reference sequence). CDR3 sequence (DNA): TGTGCCAGTAGTACTCTACTGCAGGGGATCAATCAGCCCCAGCATTTT. The encoded protein is CASSTLLQGINQPQHF.

This CDR3 reads CASGGVLSYNEQFF. As DNA, the CDR3 is TGTGCCAGCGGGGGGGTATTGTCCTACAATGAGCAGTTCTTC. V and J are TRBV7-2 and TRBJ2-1; 7 nucleotides line up with TRBD2. There are 14 residues in the CDR3. Germline V gives CDR1 SGHTA, CDR2 FQGNSA. V shed 8 bases, J shed 1 base, and the junction held 5 bases outside the gene matches.

The table lists this clone with a few counts. CDR3 region: CASSKRTATMGSYEQYF. Here the CDR3 DNA reads TGTGCCAGCAGTAAACGGACAGCCACCATGGGGTCCTACGAGCAGTACTTC. V and J are TRBV7-2 and TRBJ2-7, with D perhaps matching TRBD1 (6 bases). Trimming took off 6 bases at V and 1 base at J, with 22 bases between the two ends. CDR1 is SGHTA, CDR2 FQGNSA, per germline. The CDR3 extends over 17 amino acids.

This rearrangement joins TRBV10-3 to TRBJ2-3, with 10 bases lining up with TRBD1. V was clipped by 6 bases and J by 3 bases; unmatched bases: 6. The CDR3 consists of 15 residues. Germline CDR1 reads ENHRY; CDR2 reads SYGVKD. The CDR3 spells CAISYGQGGTDTQYF. The CDR3 DNA reads TGTGCCATCAGCTACGGACAGGGGGGAACAGATACGCAGTATTTT.

The gene calls are TRBV6-1 and TRBJ2-1, with 10 bases lining up with TRBD2. Germline values: CDR1 MNHNS, CDR2 SASEGT. Germline trimming cut 5 bases from V and 6 bases from J; bases unmatched to any gene: 7. The CDR3 totals 15 residues. The CDR3 reads CASSPGTSEVNEQFF. The CDR3 nucleotides read TGTGCCAGCAGTCCCGGGACTAGCGAGGTCAATGAGCAGTTCTTC.

The rearrangement links TRBV7-6 to TRBJ1-4, with D perhaps matching TRBD1 (5 bases). This CDR3 is built from 14 residues. CDR1 and CDR2 from the germline V gene are SGHVS and FNYEAQ. The V and J ends lost 5 bases and 0 bases respectively, with 7 bases between them. The CDR3 region has the DNA TGTGCCAGCAGCCGACAGTCAACTAATGAAAAACTGTTTTTT. It encodes CASSRQSTNEKLFF.

The V call is TRBV10-3, the J call TRBJ2-1; TRBD1 aligns across 8 bases. CDR3 size: 13 residues. V was pared by 10 bases and J by 6 bases, with 8 bases of the junction left unmatched. Germline assignment: CDR1 ENHRY and CDR2 SYGVKD. The CDR3 spells CATRTGSVNEQFF. CDR3 DNA: TGTGCCACCCGGACAGGGAGCGTCAATGAGCAGTTCTTC.

The chain recombines TRBV30 with TRBJ2-5, with TRBD2 matching over 15 bases. V gave up 6 bases and J gave up 7 bases; unmatched junction bases: 6. The CDR3 extends over 14 amino acids. Germline CDR1 GTSNPN, CDR2 SVGIG (reference sequence). CDR3 coding DNA: TGTGCCTGCCCGGGACTAGCGGGAGGAGGGACCCAGTACTTC. Translating gives CACPGLAGGGTQYF.

The chain joins TRBV6-5 to TRBJ2-1, with TRBD2 as a possible D gene (6 bases). Per germline, CDR1 MNHEY and CDR2 SVGAGI. V lost 6 bases, J lost 5 bases, and 14 bases lay in between. The CDR3 extends over 14 amino acids. The CDR3 DNA is TGTGCCAGCAGGGGGGGAGGTAAGGACAATGAGCAGTTCTTC. Encoded protein: CASRGGGKDNEQFF.

The rearrangement joins TRBV7-2 to TRBJ2-1; a weak D match, TRBD2 (6 bases). V lost 2 bases and J lost 7, with 12 bases in between. The CDR3 is 14 residues long. Germline-derived CDR1 and CDR2 are SGHTA and FQGNSA. The CDR3 coding sequence is TGTGCCAGCAGCTTAATGGAGGGTTTTAATGAGCAGTTCTTC. Amino acids: CASSLMEGFNEQFF.

This rearrangement joins TRBV9 to TRBJ2-3; possible D gene TRBD1, 5 bases. The CDR3 covers 14 residues. CDR1 SGDLS and CDR2 YYNGEE come from the germline V gene. V lost 0 bases to trimming and J lost 6 bases, with 11 bases between them. The CDR3 is CASSVARGGDTQYF. The CDR3 nucleotides are TGTGCCAGCAGCGTAGCAAGGGGCGGTGATACGCAGTATTTT.

The chain recombines TRBV11-3 with TRBJ2-3; 8 bases line up with TRBD2. The junction had 8 bases not matched to a gene; V was cut back by 4 bases and J by 5 bases. Germline V gene lookup returns CDR1 SGHNT and CDR2 YENEEA. The CDR3 extends over 15 amino acids. The CDR3 sequence is CASSSSAGAGDTQYF. The CDR3 DNA reads TGTGCCAGCAGCTCTTCAGCGGGAGCGGGAGATACGCAGTATTTT. Based on the CDR3 plus reference TRBV11-3 and TRBJ2-3, the full variable domain is EAGVVQSPRYKIIEKKQPVAFWCNPISGHNTLYWYLQNLGQGPELLIRYENEEAVDDSQLPKDRFSAERLKGVDSTLKIQPAELGDSAVYLCASSSSAGAGDTQYFGPGTRLTVL.

The rearrangement links TRBV27 to TRBJ2-7; D might be TRBD2 (6 bases). The CDR3 contains 13 residues. With 6 bases removed from V and 3 bases from J, the gap between germline ends came to 12 bases. Per germline, CDR1 MNHEY and CDR2 SMNVEV (reference sequence). The CDR3 DNA follows: TGTGCCAGCAGGGAGGGCAGTCTCTACGAGCAGTACTTC. This gives the protein CASREGSLYEQYF.

The chain uses TRBV27 and TRBJ1-2; TRBD1 agrees at 7 bases. The germline V gene encodes CDR1 MNHEY and CDR2 SMNVEV (reference sequence). Germline trimming cut 4 bases from V and 5 bases from J; bases unmatched to any gene: 13. This CDR3 has 16 residues. CDR3 coding DNA: TGTGCCAGCAGTTATAGGACAGGAGGTGGCGGGTATGGCTACACCTTC. This gives the protein CASSYRTGGGGYGYTF.

For the CDR3, the DNA is TGTGCCTGGAGACCTCTCGGGTCCAGGGACACTGAAGCTTTCTTT. This translates into CAWRPLGSRDTEAFF. J is TRBJ1-1 and V is TRBV30; a weak D match, TRBD1 (5 bases). This CDR3 comprises 15 residues. Trimming removed 3 bases from V and 3 bases from J, with 17 bases in between. CDR1 is GTSNPN and CDR2 is SVGIG in the germline V gene (reference sequence).

The chain carries TRBV7-3 and TRBJ2-7, with TRBD1 identical over 9 bases. J gave up 1 base and V 4 bases, and 5 bases lay outside the gene matches. Germline V gives CDR1 SGHTA, CDR2 FQGTGA. The CDR3 spans 15 residues. CDR3 sequence reads: CASSSRTGDSYEQYF. The CDR3, as DNA: TGTGCCAGCAGCTCCCGGACAGGGGATTCCTACGAGCAGTACTTC.

This clone was seen a handful of times. The chain joins TRBV28 to TRBJ1-1; 7 positions agree with TRBD1. Germline trimming cut 10 bases from V and 1 base from J; bases unmatched to any gene: 6. There are 13 residues in the CDR3. Germline V lookup: CDR1 MDHEN, CDR2 SYDVKM. The CDR3 loop reads CATARGPNTEAFF. CDR3 DNA: TGTGCCACCGCAAGGGGGCCGAACACTGAAGCTTTCTTT.

The V and J genes are TRBV27 and TRBJ2-3; no firm D call. With 2 bases removed from V and 2 bases from J, the gap between germline ends came to 11 bases. CDR3 length equals 15 residues. Looked up from germline, CDR1 is MNHEY and CDR2 is SMNVEV (reference sequence). The CDR3 region has the DNA TGTGCCAGCAGTTTAATCCCACGAGCCACAGATACGCAGTATTTT. The encoded protein is CASSLIPRATDTQYF.